A single sample is the source of the 27 T cell receptor beta chains below, sequenced in a study of blood T cells in healthy people across ages. Together with a sample-barcoded 5' primer, a J-beta primer mix was included in a second PCR lasting roughly 6 to 12 cycles. MiXCR, run by TCRdb on the 5' RACE reads, gives a single entry per CDR3 protein. Of around 1.5 million distinct CDR3 sequences detected, 35% to 45% appear once; the ten largest clones hold 7% to 9.5%. Sequenced: blood. Receptors were obtained from a woman aged 18-29 years in good health.

Only a few counts were recorded for this clonotype. The chain recombines TRBV6-2 or TRBV6-3 with TRBJ2-5; D possibly corresponds to TRBD2 (6 bases). Trimming took off 5 bases at V and 5 bases at J, with 18 bases between the two ends. Germline V gene data show CDR1 as MNHEY and CDR2 as SVGEGT. The CDR3 loop spans 15 amino acids. DNA of the CDR3: TGTGCCAGCAGTCACGACGGACTATCGGGGGAGACCCAGTACTTC. Encoded protein: CASSHDGLSGETQYF.

This clonotype turned up a few times. At one end, the junction sequence differs from germline, possibly due to a read error. The rearrangement uses TRBV7-6 and TRBJ2-1; D gene unclear. This CDR3 region has 14 residues. Germline V lookup: CDR1 SGHVS, CDR2 FNYEAQ. The CDR3 nucleotides read TGTGCCAGCAGCTCCTTCGACTCCAACAATGAGCAGTTCTTC. Translated: CASSSFDSNNEQFF.

In this sample, this clonotype turned up a few times. The chain uses TRBV12-3 or TRBV12-4 and TRBJ2-5; 10 positions match TRBD2. Germline trimming cut 7 bases from V and 2 bases from J; bases unmatched to any gene: 10. The CDR3 contains 16 residues. Here the CDR3 reads CASTLPTSGLQETQYF. The DNA for the CDR3 is TGTGCCAGCACCCTTCCGACTAGCGGGTTGCAAGAGACCCAGTACTTC.

The gene calls are TRBV18 and TRBJ2-2, with D uncertain. In germline, CDR1 is KGHSH, CDR2 LQKENI. V shed 2 bases and J shed 2 bases, with 12 bases lying between them. This CDR3 comprises 16 residues. CDR3 DNA sequence: TGTGCCAGCTCACCATACGGATCAGTCAACACCGGGGAGCTGTTTTTT. Protein: CASSPYGSVNTGELFF.

The V call is TRBV10-3, the J call TRBJ1-6; D is unresolved. Germline values: CDR1 ENHRY, CDR2 SYGVKD. Between the trimmed V and J ends, which lost 11 bases and 6 bases, there was a span of 11 bases. The CDR3 runs 12 residues. CDR3 sequence reads: CAAQDGNSPLHF. CDR3 in DNA: TGTGCCGCCCAGGACGGTAATTCACCCCTCCACTTT.

This clonotype has a handful of counts. The rearrangement uses TRBV7-2 and TRBJ1-5; 7 nucleotides match TRBD1. Germline lookup yields CDR1 SGHTA and CDR2 FQGNSA. The ends lost 6 bases at V and 3 bases at J; junction bases unmatched: 8. The length of the CDR3 is 15 residues. The CDR3 sequence is CASSLGGSNNQPQHF. The DNA for the CDR3 is TGTGCCAGCAGTCTAGGGGGCTCAAACAATCAGCCCCAGCATTTT.

The chain employs TRBV28 and TRBJ2-5; D is possibly TRBD1 (6 bases). Between the trimmed V and J ends, which lost 11 bases and 2 bases, there was a span of 18 bases. The CDR3 has 14 amino acids. Germline CDR1 is MDHEN and CDR2 is SYDVKM. The CDR3 sequence is CACSSPGQQETQYF. CDR3 DNA sequence: TGTGCCTGCTCATCTCCGGGACAACAAGAGACCCAGTACTTC. The full variable domain, completed using reference TRBV28 and TRBJ2-5, is DVKVTQSSRYLVKRTGEKVFLECVQDMDHENMFWYRQDPGLGLRLIYFSYDVKMKEKGDIPEGYSVSREKKERFSLILESASTNQTSMYLCACSSPGQQETQYFGPGTRLLVL.

The J gene is TRBJ2-3, the V gene TRBV20-1, with 8 positions matching TRBD1. J gave up 8 bases and V 3 bases, and 16 bases lay outside the gene matches. There are 16 residues in the CDR3. The germline V gene encodes CDR1 DFQATT and CDR2 SNEGSKA (reference sequence). The CDR3: CSARGKTGADAGTQYF. The CDR3 bases are TGCAGTGCTAGGGGAAAGACAGGGGCTGACGCAGGTACGCAGTATTTT.

The V call is TRBV12-3 or TRBV12-4, the J call TRBJ1-2; 7 bases fit TRBD1. J was trimmed by 5 bases and V by 5 bases; bases with no gene match: 11. CDR3 length: 15 amino acids. DNA of the CDR3: TGTGCCAGCAGTCCCGAGACAGGGCAGTGGTATGGCTACACCTTC. Translated: CASSPETGQWYGYTF.

This clonotype was seen at least ten times. The chain joins TRBV12-3 or TRBV12-4 to TRBJ1-3, with D unclear. V dropped 3 bases and J dropped 1 base, with 7 bases sitting between them. The CDR3 runs 14 residues. Written as DNA, the CDR3 is TGTGCCAGCAGTTTGGGAAGTTCTGGAAACACCATATATTTT. Encoded protein: CASSLGSSGNTIYF.

V gene TRBV7-2 combines with J gene TRBJ2-5; D gene unclear. V shed 3 bases and J shed 2 bases, with 13 bases lying between them. Per the germline V gene, CDR1 is SGHTA and CDR2 is FQGNSA. The CDR3 totals 15 residues. DNA of the CDR3: TGTGCCAGCAGCTTGAGATTTATCCTTCAAGAGACCCAGTACTTC. Translating it yields CASSLRFILQETQYF.

This chain joins TRBV5-1 and TRBJ2-7; 11 bases line up with TRBD1. The germline CDR1 and CDR2 sequences are SGHRS and YFSETQ. Trimming took 0 bases from V and 1 from J; bases not matched to a gene: 3. The CDR3 consists of 16 residues. As DNA, the CDR3 is TGCGCCAGCAGCTTGGATGGACAGGGGGCATCCTACGAGCAGTACTTC. It specifies CASSLDGQGASYEQYF.

Only a few counts were recorded for this clonotype. V gene TRBV20-1 combines with J gene TRBJ2-3; 7 nucleotides agree with TRBD2. Looked up from germline, CDR1 is DFQATT and CDR2 is SNEGSKA (reference sequence). This CDR3 has 19 residues. After removal of 3 bases from V and 3 bases from J, the junction contained 21 bases not matched to a gene. In nucleotides, the CDR3 is TGCAGTGCTAGGAGGCCTACGAGCGGGAAAGGGGAAGGGACAGATACGCAGTATTTT. It is translated as CSARRPTSGKGEGTDTQYF.

This clonotype was seen a handful of times. This chain joins TRBV27 and TRBJ2-7; 9 bases match TRBD1. V dropped 5 bases and J dropped 3; count of bases not matched to a gene: 5. Germline CDR1 MNHEY, CDR2 SMNVEV (reference sequence). This CDR3 has 14 amino acids. CDR3 sequence reads: CASSPDRGFYEQYF. DNA for the CDR3: TGTGCCAGCAGTCCCGACAGGGGGTTCTACGAGCAGTACTTC.

The chain carries TRBV29-1 and TRBJ2-3, with 12 positions matching TRBD2. Germline CDR1 and CDR2: SQVTM and ANQGSEA. Losses at the gene ends were 4 bases for V and 0 bases for J; bases not matched to a gene: 11. The CDR3 runs to 18 residues. CDR3: CSVGPSGGARTSTDTQYF. In DNA, the CDR3 is TGCAGCGTTGGGCCTAGCGGGGGGGCAAGAACGAGCACAGATACGCAGTATTTT.

This clonotype was observed a few times. This chain joins TRBV7-9 and TRBJ2-3; 10 nucleotides agree with TRBD2. This CDR3 spans 19 amino acids. Germline V gene data show CDR1 as SEHNR and CDR2 as FQNEAQ (reference sequence). V shed 5 bases and J 6 bases; nucleotides not matched to a gene: 20. CDR3: CASSRSHLTKAGGLDTQYF. The CDR3 coding sequence is TGTGCCAGCAGCCGATCACACCTGACTAAAGCGGGAGGGCTGGATACGCAGTATTTT.

The rearrangement joins TRBV5-1 to TRBJ2-6; D unclear. Germline CDR1 and CDR2: SGHRS and YFSETQ. Trimming left V 5 bases short and J 0 bases short, with 12 bases between. The length of the CDR3 is 16 residues. The CDR3 protein is CASRPHYGSGANVLTF. For the CDR3, the DNA is TGCGCCAGCAGACCCCATTACGGCTCTGGGGCCAACGTCCTGACTTTC.

This clonotype was seen only a few times. V usage is TRBV7-9 and J usage is TRBJ2-5; 8 bases line up with TRBD2. V dropped 5 bases and J dropped 2; count of bases not matched to a gene: 13. The length of the CDR3 is 17 residues. Germline V gene data show CDR1 as SEHNR and CDR2 as FQNEAQ (reference sequence). The CDR3 is CASSNPPSGHYQETQYF. The CDR3 DNA reads as TGTGCCAGCAGCAACCCCCCTAGCGGGCACTATCAAGAGACCCAGTACTTC.

This clonotype occurred a few times. The genes are TRBV5-1 and TRBJ2-3; D may be TRBD1 or TRBD2 (5 bases each). CDR3 length: 17 amino acids. V was cut by 4 bases and J by 5 bases, with 23 bases left in between. CDR1 and CDR2 (germline): SGHRS, YFSETQ. The CDR3 nucleotides read TGCGCCAGCAGCCGATCCGGGACCGATGCCTTCGGAGATACGCAGTATTTT. Amino acid sequence: CASSRSGTDAFGDTQYF.

Note on this clonotype: Relative to the germline gene, one junction end is altered; a read error may explain this. The rearrangement joins TRBV5-1 to TRBJ2-5; 8 bases map to TRBD2. CDR1 is SGHRS and CDR2 is YFSETQ in the germline V gene. CDR3 length: 15 amino acids. The CDR3 sequence is CASSLVAGGGETQYF. CDR3 DNA sequence: TGTGCCAGCAGCTTAGTTGCGGGGGGCGGGGAGACCCAGTACTTC.

The gene calls are TRBV3-1 and TRBJ2-7; D is unclear. The germline V gene encodes CDR1 LGHDT and CDR2 YNNKEL (reference sequence). This CDR3 region has 12 residues. V was shortened by 8 bases and J by 3 bases, with 11 bases between the two germline ends. CDR3 coding DNA: TGTGCCAGCGGTGGCGGTCGCTACGAGCAGTACTTC. The encoded protein is CASGGGRYEQYF.

The rearrangement uses TRBV11-2 and TRBJ2-3; 9 bases agree with TRBD1. Germline V CDR1 and CDR2: SGHAT, FQNNGV. J was trimmed by 4 bases and V by 5 bases; bases with no gene match: 7. The CDR3 consists of 15 residues. The CDR3 bases are TGTGCCAGCAGCCCCCGGGACAGGGAAGCAGATACGCAGTATTTT. It is translated as CASSPRDREADTQYF.

The chain carries TRBV6-1 and TRBJ2-1; 7 nucleotides line up with TRBD1. The DNA end is a closer match to TRBJ2-7, so the J assignment may be wrong. This CDR3 is built from 16 residues. Germline lookup yields CDR1 MNHNS and CDR2 SASEGT. CDR3 protein: CASSTGTASSYNEQYF. CDR3 nucleotide sequence: TGTGCCAGCAGTACCGGGACAGCCAGCTCCTACAATGAGCAGTACTTC.

In this sample, this clonotype turned up a few times. V usage is TRBV12-3 or TRBV12-4 and J usage is TRBJ2-1, with 7 bases that match TRBD1. The ends lost 2 bases at V and 12 bases at J; junction bases unmatched: 13. This CDR3 has 15 amino acids. In DNA, the CDR3 is TGTGCCAGCAGTTTATCGGGATCCTCAGGGGGTCGGCAGTTCTTC. Amino acids: CASSLSGSSGGRQFF.

The rearrangement joins TRBV7-2 to TRBJ2-1; possibly TRBD2 for D (5 bases). Per germline, CDR1 SGHTA and CDR2 FQGNSA. The V end lost 3 bases, the J end lost 0 bases, and 12 bases lay between the germline ends. This CDR3 contains 16 residues. The CDR3 DNA is TGTGCCAGCAGCTTCCGGGGTATTAGCTCCTACAATGAGCAGTTCTTC. Residues: CASSFRGISSYNEQFF.

The V gene is TRBV6-5, the J gene TRBJ2-1; the match to TRBD1 covers 11 bases. CDR1 and CDR2 from the germline V gene are MNHEY and SVGAGI. V gave up 7 bases and J gave up 4 bases; unmatched junction bases: 9. The CDR3 contains 16 residues. CDR3 sequence reads: CASTLLGTGGYNEQFF. CDR3 bases: TGTGCCAGCACCCTCCTGGGGACAGGGGGGTACAATGAGCAGTTCTTC.

This clonotype turned up a few times. J is TRBJ1-5 and V is TRBV2, with no clear D. Germline values: CDR1 SNHLY, CDR2 FYNNEI. V lost 1 base and J lost 0, with 4 bases in between. The CDR3 length is 14 residues. The CDR3 bases are TGTGCCAGCAGTGAAGTCCCTAGCAATCAGCCCCAGCATTTT. Translated, it gives CASSEVPSNQPQHF.